This entry lists 30 T cell receptor beta chains sequenced from one sample in a study of read filtering for tumor transcriptome and immune sequencing. From around 0.4 ug of RNA, a library with molecular barcoded alpha/delta and beta/gamma adaptors was made. TCRdb re-called the reads through MiXCR, storing one row per CDR3 protein. This table has more than 45,000 distinct CDR3 sequences, roughly 19% appearing once. Sequenced sample: a population of CD138-negative cells sorted from bone marrow. The receptors here all came from a donor aged 40 or older with multiple myeloma.

This clonotype was seen at least ten times. This chain joins TRBV23-1 and TRBJ2-1, with 12 bases lining up with TRBD2. TRBV23-1 is designated an ORF whose function remains uncertain. This CDR3 has 17 amino acids. V lost 7 bases to trimming and J lost 8 bases; unmatched junction nucleotides: 15. CDR3 amino acids: CASTTNPLAGGPYEQFF. The CDR3 bases are TGCGCCAGCACCACCAACCCGCTAGCGGGAGGGCCGTATGAGCAGTTCTTC.

This clonotype was counted many times. This chain links TRBV12-5 with TRBJ1-1, with D possibly being TRBD1 (6 bases). The CDR3 is 16 amino acids. V was shortened by 5 bases and J by 2 bases, with 18 bases between the two germline ends. Germline V CDR1 and CDR2: LGHNT, FRNRAP. This CDR3 is CASGLTSAGANTEAFF. Written as DNA, the CDR3 is TGTGCTAGTGGTCTCACTTCAGCGGGGGCCAACACTGAAGCTTTCTTT.

This clonotype has a count of ten or more. Written as DNA, the CDR3 is TGTGCCAGCAGTTACAAGATGAACACTGAAGCTTTCTTT. It is translated as CASSYKMNTEAFF. The genes are TRBV6-2 or TRBV6-3 and TRBJ1-1; D is uncertain. V was trimmed by 2 bases and J by 0 bases, leaving 4 bases between them. The CDR3 consists of 13 residues. Per germline, CDR1 MNHEY and CDR2 SVGEGT.

This clonotype was detected many times. V is TRBV12-3 or TRBV12-4 and J is TRBJ2-7, with 7 positions matching TRBD2. V shed 5 bases, J shed 5 bases, and the junction held 15 bases outside the gene matches. The CDR3 length is 16 residues. As DNA, the CDR3 is TGTGCCAGCAGTCCCCCCCCCTGGCGGGAGAGGAACGAGCAGTACTTC. Its protein is CASSPPPWRERNEQYF.

This clonotype was found many times. The V and J genes are TRBV20-1 and TRBJ2-5; D is unclear. V lost 1 base and J 6 bases, leaving 9 bases between the germline ends. CDR1 is DFQATT, CDR2 SNEGSKA, per germline (reference sequence). This CDR3 spans 12 amino acids. The CDR3: CSARVGAQTQYF. The CDR3 nucleotides read TGCAGTGCTAGAGTGGGCGCTCAGACCCAGTACTTC.

The sample holds many counts of this clonotype. This chain joins TRBV11-2 and TRBJ2-3; TRBD1 or TRBD2 may be the D gene (5 bases each). V lost 4 bases and J 6 bases, leaving 14 bases between the germline ends. The germline V gene encodes CDR1 SGHAT and CDR2 FQNNGV. This CDR3 has 14 amino acids. In DNA form, the CDR3 reads TGTGCCAGCAGCTCGGGACCCGGGCGCGATACGCAGTATTTT. Amino acid sequence: CASSSGPGRDTQYF.

About this clonotype itself: Just one base apart from a much larger clone, this may be a read error. The genes are TRBV5-4 and TRBJ2-1; D is unclear. Germline V lookup: CDR1 SGHNT, CDR2 YYREEE (reference sequence). CDR3 length equals 15 residues. The CDR3 DNA sequence: TGTTCCAGCAGCTTGGTGCAGGCATTGAAAAATGAGCAGTTCTTC. As protein: CSSSLVQALKNEQFF. Variable domain in full (rest from reference TRBV5-4 and TRBJ2-1): ETGVTQSPTHLIKTRGQQVTLRCSSQSGHNTVSWYQQALGQGPQFIFQYYREEENGRGNFPPRFSGLQFPNYSSELNVNALELDDSALYLCSSSLVQALKNEQFFGPGTRLTVL.

This clonotype was counted ten times or more. The chain recombines TRBV5-1 with TRBJ2-3; D call uncertain. The CDR3 is 14 residues long. The germline V and J ends were trimmed by 2 bases and 2 bases, with 9 bases remaining between them. CDR1 is SGHRS and CDR2 is YFSETQ in the germline V gene. CDR3 protein: CASSFGRHTDTQYF. The CDR3 coding sequence is TGCGCCAGCAGCTTCGGGCGGCACACAGATACGCAGTATTTT.

In the case of this clonotype: A much larger clonotype is one base distant, so this may be a read error. CDR3 in amino acids: CASRGSSTDTQYF. DNA for the CDR3: TGCGCCAGCCGGGGCAGTTCCACAGATACGCAGTATTTT. The chain couples TRBV5-1 to TRBJ2-3, with D perhaps matching TRBD1 or TRBD2 (5 bases each). Germline V CDR1 and CDR2: SGHRS, YFSETQ. This CDR3 comprises 13 residues. V was clipped by 7 bases and J by 2 bases, with 11 bases between them.

Ten or more counts support this clonotype. The chain has TRBV12-3 or TRBV12-4 and TRBJ2-1; D could derive from TRBD1 or TRBD2 (5 bases each). The CDR3 extends over 14 amino acids. The ends were cut back, 3 bases at V and 6 bases at J, with 12 bases in the middle. CDR3 sequence (DNA): TGTGCCAGCAGTTTCGGGGCCCGAACCAATGAGCAGTTCTTC. Translating gives CASSFGARTNEQFF.

V is TRBV20-1 and J is TRBJ2-1; weak D call: TRBD1 (6 bases). Germline V gene data show CDR1 as DFQATT and CDR2 as SNEGSKA (reference sequence). V was shortened by 6 bases and J by 9 bases, with 18 bases between the two germline ends. The CDR3 consists of 13 residues. CDR3 DNA sequence: TGCAGTGCCCCCACAGGGATAGCCGGTGAGCAGTTCTTC. Protein: CSAPTGIAGEQFF.

The rearrangement uses TRBV7-2 and TRBJ2-3, with 8 bases identical to TRBD2. Looked up from germline, CDR1 is SGHTA and CDR2 is FQGNSA. The length of the CDR3 is 15 residues. V lost 2 bases to trimming and J lost 3 bases; unmatched junction nucleotides: 4. CDR3 amino acids: CASSLIAGKTDTQYF. CDR3 sequence (DNA): TGTGCCAGCAGCTTAATAGCGGGAAAAACAGATACGCAGTATTTT.

This clonotype was counted many times. The rearrangement uses TRBV20-1 and TRBJ1-4, with 9 bases matching TRBD1. CDR1 and CDR2 (germline): DFQATT, SNEGSKA (reference sequence). The CDR3 is 15 amino acids. J gave up 4 bases and V 0 bases, and 3 bases lay outside the gene matches. The CDR3 region is CSARDLDRGNEKLFF. The CDR3 bases are TGCAGTGCTAGAGATCTGGACAGGGGTAATGAAAAACTGTTTTTT.

In its sample, this clonotype was seen many times. The gene calls are TRBV20-1 and TRBJ2-7, with TRBD1 identical over 8 bases. The CDR3 consists of 13 residues. J gave up 3 bases and V 1 base, and 2 bases lay outside the gene matches. Germline assignment: CDR1 DFQATT and CDR2 SNEGSKA (reference sequence). The CDR3 DNA reads as TGCAGTGCTAGAGCCGGGACAGGCTACGAGCAGTACTTC. Protein: CSARAGTGYEQYF.

This clonotype was seen repeatedly, ten times or more. The rearrangement links TRBV5-1 to TRBJ2-7; D unresolved. The length of the CDR3 is 13 residues. CDR1 and CDR2 from the germline V gene are SGHRS and YFSETQ. Trimming took 7 bases from V and 0 from J, leaving 11 bases between them. The CDR3 coding sequence is TGCGCCAGCCAACCCGGGCCCTCCTACGAGCAGTACTTC. This gives the protein CASQPGPSYEQYF.

This clonotype was seen ten or more times. The J gene is TRBJ2-5, the V gene TRBV7-2, with 9 positions matching TRBD2. Germline values: CDR1 SGHTA, CDR2 FQGNSA. Germline trimming cut 5 bases from V and 5 bases from J; bases unmatched to any gene: 12. The CDR3 runs to 16 residues. CDR3 DNA: TGTGCCAGCAGCAAGGCGGCGGGAGGGCCCGGTGAGACCCAGTACTTC. Its translation: CASSKAAGGPGETQYF.

This clonotype occurred many times. The chain carries TRBV19 and TRBJ2-2; TRBD1 is a possible D gene (5 bases). The CDR3 length is 15 residues. From germline, CDR1 is LNHDA and CDR2 SQIVND (reference sequence). V was pared by 5 bases and J by 5 bases, with 15 bases between. This CDR3 is CASSSFRVGTGELFF. Here the CDR3 DNA reads TGTGCCAGTAGTTCTTTCAGGGTAGGAACCGGGGAGCTGTTTTTT.

This clonotype was found many times. This sequence joins TRBV7-6 and TRBJ2-1; TRBD1 agrees at 10 bases. Looked up from germline, CDR1 is SGHVS and CDR2 is FNYEAQ. The ends lost 1 base at V and 7 bases at J; junction bases unmatched: 4. CDR3 length equals 15 residues. The DNA of the CDR3 is TGTGCCAGCAGCTTAGGACAGGGGGCGGGTAATGAGCAGTTCTTC. Protein sequence: CASSLGQGAGNEQFF.

The sample holds many counts of this clonotype. This chain uses TRBV29-1 with TRBJ1-1; D is unclear. The CDR3 sequence is 13 residues long. From germline, CDR1 is SQVTM and CDR2 ANQGSEA. V lost 7 bases to trimming and J lost 0 bases, with 12 bases between them. CDR3 nucleotides: TGCAGCGCCGGTGGGAGGATGAACACTGAAGCTTTCTTT. This translates into CSAGGRMNTEAFF.

CDR3: CASSQDVVGNEQFF. The CDR3 bases are TGTGCCAGCAGCCAAGATGTGGTAGGGAATGAGCAGTTCTTC. V gene TRBV3-1 combines with J gene TRBJ2-1, with unresolved D. V dropped 0 bases and J dropped 7 bases, with 10 bases sitting between them. This CDR3 is 14 amino acids long. Germline CDR1 and CDR2: LGHDT and YNNKEL (reference sequence).

There are many counts of this clonotype. V and J are TRBV24-1 and TRBJ2-1; D is perhaps TRBD1 or TRBD2 (6 bases each). Trimming removed 4 bases from V and 8 bases from J, with 20 bases in between. The germline V gene has CDR1 KGHDR and CDR2 SFDVKD. The CDR3 is 16 residues long. The CDR3 DNA follows: TGTGCCACCAGTGACCAAGGGGGAGGCTTGTCACATGAGCAGTTCTTC. Amino acids: CATSDQGGGLSHEQFF.

In its sample, this clonotype was seen once. Possible read error: a much larger clone is one base away. In this CDR3 the conserved last residue, phenylalanine or tryptophan, is missing, so a read error is likely. V is TRBV29-1 and J is TRBJ1-1, with a tentative D call TRBD1 (6 bases). Germline V gene data show CDR1 as SQVTM and CDR2 as ANQGSEA. This CDR3 comprises 13 residues. Trimming stripped 3 bases from V and 5 bases from J, with 13 bases between. The chain's CDR3 is CSVDEPGTTEAFL. The CDR3 DNA reads TGCAGCGTTGACGAGCCTGGGACAACTGAAGCTTTCTTA.

This clonotype appeared a few times. The gene calls are TRBV28 and TRBJ2-3, with 10 bases identical to TRBD1. Per germline, CDR1 MDHEN and CDR2 SYDVKM. Trimming at V came to 5 bases and at J to 0 bases, leaving 8 bases not matched to a gene. The CDR3 is made up of 17 amino acids. The CDR3 reads CASSLLPGQGSTDTQYF. The CDR3 DNA follows: TGTGCCAGCAGTCTCCTACCGGGACAGGGGAGCACAGATACGCAGTATTTT.

This clonotype was seen repeatedly, ten times or more. This sequence joins TRBV24-1 and TRBJ2-2; TRBD2 is a possible D gene (5 bases). Trimming pared 8 bases from V and 5 bases from J, leaving 20 bases between. Germline CDR1 KGHDR, CDR2 SFDVKD. The CDR3 has 16 amino acids. CDR3 sequence: CATTHSREGVTGELFF. The CDR3 DNA is TGTGCCACCACCCATTCTCGGGAAGGCGTTACCGGGGAGCTGTTTTTT.

Turning to this clonotype: An end of the junction differs from the germline gene, which may be a read error. V is TRBV11-2 and J is TRBJ2-7, with D perhaps matching TRBD1 or TRBD2 (5 bases each). The CDR3 loop spans 13 amino acids. Germline-derived CDR1 and CDR2 are SGHAT and FQNNGV. CDR3 region: CAGRWDVSGEQYF. The CDR3 DNA reads TGTGCCGGCAGGTGGGACGTATCCGGCGAGCAGTACTTC.

The sample holds many counts of this clonotype. CDR3 bases: TGCAGCACAAGCGGGACAGTCGGTGGCGAGCAGTACTTC. Encoded protein: CSTSGTVGGEQYF. The chain links TRBV29-1 to TRBJ2-7; either TRBD1 or TRBD2 may supply D (7 bases each). CDR3 length: 13 amino acids. V shed 8 bases and J shed 6 bases, with 20 bases lying between them. Germline CDR1 reads SQVTM; CDR2 reads ANQGSEA.

This clonotype was found many times. This sequence joins TRBV5-1 and TRBJ2-3; no reliable D call. V lost 4 bases to trimming and J lost 3 bases, with 6 bases between them. This CDR3 contains 12 residues. The germline CDR1 and CDR2 sequences are SGHRS and YFSETQ. The CDR3 DNA sequence: TGCGCCAGCAGCGTGGTAACAGATACGCAGTATTTT. This gives the protein CASSVVTDTQYF.

This clonotype was detected ten times or more. The chain has TRBV20-1 and TRBJ2-2, with TRBD1 matching 9 bases. The germline V gene has CDR1 DFQATT and CDR2 SNEGSKA (reference sequence). The V segment lost 5 bases and the J segment 4 bases; nucleotides outside the gene matches: 8. CDR3 size: 15 residues. CDR3 in amino acids: CSASTGGFPTGELFF. CDR3 sequence (DNA): TGCAGTGCTTCGACAGGGGGGTTTCCCACCGGGGAGCTGTTTTTT.

J is TRBJ1-5 and V is TRBV19; no definite D call. The germline V gene has CDR1 LNHDA and CDR2 SQIVND (reference sequence). This CDR3 has 16 residues. V lost 3 bases and J lost 2, with 14 bases in between. This CDR3 is CASSIRQQGGNQPQHF. CDR3 sequence (DNA): TGTGCCAGTAGTATTCGCCAGCAAGGTGGCAATCAGCCCCAGCATTTT.

This clonotype came up many times. The V call is TRBV5-1, the J call TRBJ2-3; D not resolved. The CDR3 has 12 amino acids. Between the trimmed V and J ends, which lost 2 bases and 6 bases, there was a span of 7 bases. Germline V gives CDR1 SGHRS, CDR2 YFSETQ. The CDR3 is CASSFFSDTQYF. CDR3 DNA sequence: TGCGCCAGCAGCTTTTTCAGCGATACGCAGTATTTT.